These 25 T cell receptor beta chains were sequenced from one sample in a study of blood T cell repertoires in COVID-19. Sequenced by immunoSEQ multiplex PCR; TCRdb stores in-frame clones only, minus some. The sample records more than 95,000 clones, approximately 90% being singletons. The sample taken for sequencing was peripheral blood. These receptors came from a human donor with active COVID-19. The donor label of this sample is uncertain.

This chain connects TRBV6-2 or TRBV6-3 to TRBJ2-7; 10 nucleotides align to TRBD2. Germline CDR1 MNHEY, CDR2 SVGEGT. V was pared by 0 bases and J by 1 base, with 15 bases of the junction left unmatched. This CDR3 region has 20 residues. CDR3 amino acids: CASSYSMKRGGFNPSYEQYF. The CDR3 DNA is TGTGCCAGCAGTTACTCGATGAAGCGGGGGGGTTTTAACCCATCCTACGAGCAGTACTTC.

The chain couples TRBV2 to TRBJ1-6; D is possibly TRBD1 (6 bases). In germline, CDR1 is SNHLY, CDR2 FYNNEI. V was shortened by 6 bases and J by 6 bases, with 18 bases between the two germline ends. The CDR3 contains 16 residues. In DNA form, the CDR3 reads TGTGCCAGCAGGGATGCTACAGGGATGGGTAATTCACCCCTCCACTTT. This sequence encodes CASRDATGMGNSPLHF.

CDR3: CAGTSAGANVLTF. The DNA of the CDR3 is TGCGCCGGTACTAGTGCTGGGGCCAACGTCCTGACTTTC. The chain couples TRBV10-1 to TRBJ2-6; D perhaps matches TRBD2 (5 bases). The V gene lost 11 bases and the J gene lost 2 bases, with 10 bases spanning the gap. The CDR3 loop spans 13 amino acids. Germline-derived CDR1 and CDR2 are WNHNN and SYGVQD (reference sequence).

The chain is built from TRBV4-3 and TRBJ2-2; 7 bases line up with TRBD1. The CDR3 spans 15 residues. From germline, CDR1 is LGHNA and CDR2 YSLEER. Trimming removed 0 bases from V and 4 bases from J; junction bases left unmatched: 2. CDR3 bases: TGCGCCAGCAGCCAAGACTACAGGGGCACCGGGGAGCTGTTTTTT. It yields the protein CASSQDYRGTGELFF.

The CDR3 is CASSYPPGDGTEAFF. CDR3 in DNA: TGTGCCAGCAGCTACCCCCCGGGAGACGGCACTGAAGCTTTCTTT. The chain couples TRBV7-2 to TRBJ1-1; the D is unclear. Germline-derived CDR1 and CDR2 are SGHTA and FQGNSA. The CDR3 spans 15 residues. Trimming took 4 bases from V and 4 from J, leaving 16 bases between them.

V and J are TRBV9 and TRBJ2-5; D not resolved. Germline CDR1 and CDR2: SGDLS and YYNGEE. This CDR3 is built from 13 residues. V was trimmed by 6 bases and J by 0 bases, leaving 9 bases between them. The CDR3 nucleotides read TGTGCCAGCACTCGAGACAACCAAGAGACCCAGTACTTC. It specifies CASTRDNQETQYF.

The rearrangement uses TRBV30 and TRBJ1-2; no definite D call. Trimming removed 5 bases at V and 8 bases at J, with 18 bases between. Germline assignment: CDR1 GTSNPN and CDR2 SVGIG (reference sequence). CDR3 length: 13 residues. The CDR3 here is CAWERGSPEGYTF. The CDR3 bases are TGTGCCTGGGAAAGAGGGTCTCCGGAAGGCTACACCTTC.

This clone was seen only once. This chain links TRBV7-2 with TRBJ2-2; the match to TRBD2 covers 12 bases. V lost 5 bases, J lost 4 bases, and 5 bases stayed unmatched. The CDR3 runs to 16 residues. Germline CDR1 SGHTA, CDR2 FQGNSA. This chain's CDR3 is CASSTTSGGATGELFF. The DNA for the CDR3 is TGTGCCAGCAGCACGACTAGCGGGGGAGCCACCGGGGAGCTGTTTTTT.

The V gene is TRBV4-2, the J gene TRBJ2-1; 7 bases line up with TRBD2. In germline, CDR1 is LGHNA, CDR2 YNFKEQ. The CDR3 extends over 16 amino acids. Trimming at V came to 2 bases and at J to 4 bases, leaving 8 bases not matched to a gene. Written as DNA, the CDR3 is TGTGCCAGCAGCCAACGAGCGGGAAGTGGATACAATGAGCAGTTCTTC. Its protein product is CASSQRAGSGYNEQFF.

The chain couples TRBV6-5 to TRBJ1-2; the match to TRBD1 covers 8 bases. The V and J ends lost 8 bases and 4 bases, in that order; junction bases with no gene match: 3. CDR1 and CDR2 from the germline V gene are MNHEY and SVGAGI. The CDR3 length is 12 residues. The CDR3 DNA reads TGTGCCAGCTGGACAGGGCCCTATGGCTACACCTTC. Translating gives CASWTGPYGYTF.

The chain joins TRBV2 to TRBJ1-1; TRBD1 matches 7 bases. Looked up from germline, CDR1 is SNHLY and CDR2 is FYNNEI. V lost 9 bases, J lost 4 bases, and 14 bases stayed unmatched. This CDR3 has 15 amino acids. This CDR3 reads CASSLLLGGSTEAFF. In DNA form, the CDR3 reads TGTGCCAGTTCCCTCTTACTAGGGGGCAGCACTGAAGCTTTCTTT.

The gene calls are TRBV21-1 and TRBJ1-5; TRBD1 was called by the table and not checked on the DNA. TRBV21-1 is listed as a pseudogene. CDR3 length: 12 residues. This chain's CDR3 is CASSNNNQPQHF. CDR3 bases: TGTGCCAGCAGCAACAATAATCAGCCCCAGCATTTT.

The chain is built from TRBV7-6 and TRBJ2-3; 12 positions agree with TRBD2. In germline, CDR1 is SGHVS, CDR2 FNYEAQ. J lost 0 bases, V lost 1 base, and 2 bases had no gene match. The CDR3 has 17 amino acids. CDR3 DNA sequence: TGTGCCAGCAGCTTAGGACTAGCGGGGGCCAGCACAGATACGCAGTATTTT. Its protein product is CASSLGLAGASTDTQYF.

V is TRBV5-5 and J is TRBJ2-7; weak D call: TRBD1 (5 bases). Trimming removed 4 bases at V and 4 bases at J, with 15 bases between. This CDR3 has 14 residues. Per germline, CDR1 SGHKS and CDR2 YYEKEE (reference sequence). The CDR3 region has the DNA TGTGCCAGCAGCCGTGGGGCAGGGCAGTACGAGCAGTACTTC. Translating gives CASSRGAGQYEQYF. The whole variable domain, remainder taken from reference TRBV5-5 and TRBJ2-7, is DAGVTQSPTHLIKTRGQQVTLRCSPISGHKSVSWYQQVLGQGPQFIFQYYEKEERGRGNFPDRFSARQFPNYSSELNVNALLLGDSALYLCASSRGAGQYEQYFGPGTRLTVT.

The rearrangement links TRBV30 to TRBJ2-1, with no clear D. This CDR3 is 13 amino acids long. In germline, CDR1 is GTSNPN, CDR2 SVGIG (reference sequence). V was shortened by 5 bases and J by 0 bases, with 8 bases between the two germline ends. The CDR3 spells CAWQLSSYNEQFF. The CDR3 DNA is TGTGCCTGGCAACTGAGCTCCTACAATGAGCAGTTCTTC.

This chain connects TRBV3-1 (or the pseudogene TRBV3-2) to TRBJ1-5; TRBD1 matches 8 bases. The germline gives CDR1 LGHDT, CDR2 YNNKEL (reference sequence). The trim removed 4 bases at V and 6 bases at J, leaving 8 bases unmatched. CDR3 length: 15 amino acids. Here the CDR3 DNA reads TGTGCCAGCAGCCCGTCCGGACAGGGCGGTCAGCCCCAGCATTTT. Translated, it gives CASSPSGQGGQPQHF.

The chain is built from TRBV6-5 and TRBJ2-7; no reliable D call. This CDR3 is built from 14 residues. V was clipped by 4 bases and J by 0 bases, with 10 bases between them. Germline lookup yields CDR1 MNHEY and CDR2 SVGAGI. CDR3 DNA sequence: TGTGCCAGCAGTTCGACCCACAGCTCCTACGAGCAGTACTTC. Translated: CASSSTHSSYEQYF.

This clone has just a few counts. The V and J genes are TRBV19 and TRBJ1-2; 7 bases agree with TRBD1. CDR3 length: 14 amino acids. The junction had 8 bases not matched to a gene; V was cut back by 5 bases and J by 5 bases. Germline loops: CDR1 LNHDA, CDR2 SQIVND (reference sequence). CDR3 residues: CASSSATGSYGYTF. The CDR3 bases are TGTGCCAGTAGTTCCGCGACAGGGAGTTATGGCTACACCTTC.

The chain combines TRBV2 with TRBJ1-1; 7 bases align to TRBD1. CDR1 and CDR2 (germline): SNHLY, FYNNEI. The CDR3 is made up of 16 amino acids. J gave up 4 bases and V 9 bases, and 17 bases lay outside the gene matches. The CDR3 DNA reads TGTGCCAGGCATGAGATTTTCAAGGGGGCATTCACTGAAGCTTTCTTT. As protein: CARHEIFKGAFTEAFF.

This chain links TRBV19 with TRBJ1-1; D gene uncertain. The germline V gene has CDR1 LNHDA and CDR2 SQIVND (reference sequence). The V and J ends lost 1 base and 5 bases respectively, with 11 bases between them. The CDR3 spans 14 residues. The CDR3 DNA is TGTGCCAGTAGTATAGGGAGGGTTTCGACTGAAGCTTTCTTT. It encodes CASSIGRVSTEAFF. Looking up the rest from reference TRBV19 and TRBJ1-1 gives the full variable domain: DGGITQSPKYLFRKEGQNVTLSCEQNLNHDAMYWYRQDPGQGLRLIYYSQIVNDFQKGDIAEGYSVSREKKESFPLTVTSAQKNPTAFYLCASSIGRVSTEAFFGQGTRLTVV.

The CDR3 nucleotides are TGTGCCAGCAGCCAAAAAGCGGGGGTGGGAGATACGCAGTATTTT. It codes for CASSQKAGVGDTQYF. The rearrangement uses TRBV4-2 and TRBJ2-3, with 8 positions matching TRBD2. V shed 2 bases and J 5 bases; nucleotides not matched to a gene: 6. Per germline, CDR1 LGHNA and CDR2 YNFKEQ. CDR3 length: 15 residues.

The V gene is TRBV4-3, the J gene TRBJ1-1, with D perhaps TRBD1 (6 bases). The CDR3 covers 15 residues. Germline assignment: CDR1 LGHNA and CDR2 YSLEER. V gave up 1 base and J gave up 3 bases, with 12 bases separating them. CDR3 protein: CASSQGGGRDTEAFF. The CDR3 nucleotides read TGCGCCAGCAGCCAAGGAGGGGGTAGGGACACTGAAGCTTTCTTT.

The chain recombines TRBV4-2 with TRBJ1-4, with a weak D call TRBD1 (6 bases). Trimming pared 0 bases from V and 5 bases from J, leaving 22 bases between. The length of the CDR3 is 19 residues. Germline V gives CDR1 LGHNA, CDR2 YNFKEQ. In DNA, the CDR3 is TGTGCCAGCAGCCAAGATGGACTGGTCGGGGGAGGGGGGAATGAAAAACTGTTTTTT. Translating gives CASSQDGLVGGGGNEKLFF.

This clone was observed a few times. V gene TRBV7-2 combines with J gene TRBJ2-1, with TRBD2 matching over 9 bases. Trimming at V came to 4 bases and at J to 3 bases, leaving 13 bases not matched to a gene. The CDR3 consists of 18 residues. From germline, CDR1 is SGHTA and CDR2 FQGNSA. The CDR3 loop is CASSSNPISGGHYNEQFF. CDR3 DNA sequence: TGTGCCAGCAGCTCGAATCCCATTAGCGGGGGACACTACAATGAGCAGTTCTTC.

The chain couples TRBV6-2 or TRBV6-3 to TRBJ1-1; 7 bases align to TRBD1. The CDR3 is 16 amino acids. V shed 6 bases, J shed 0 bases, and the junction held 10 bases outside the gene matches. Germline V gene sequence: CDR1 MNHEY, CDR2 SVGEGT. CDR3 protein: CASSQSNRGMNTEAFF. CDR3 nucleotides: TGTGCCAGCAGCCAAAGTAACAGGGGAATGAACACTGAAGCTTTCTTT.